These T cell receptor beta chains were read from a single sample in a study of blood T cells in healthy people across ages. Using its own MiXCR run on the 5' RACE reads, TCRdb lists one record per CDR3 protein. This table has about 640,000 distinct CDR3 sequences, roughly 58% appearing once. The sequencing sample was made of blood. Every receptor here comes from a man aged 55 to 69 in good health. The CDR3 runs from the conserved cysteine through the conserved F or W. A D gene is named only where the DNA matches it firmly. For some rows the clone size is stated as once, few or many, or as a class when expanded; others skip it.

>TRBJ2-7|-|TRBV6-6|-
TGTGCCAGCAGTTACTCGGCCGAGAGCTCCTACGAGCAGTACTTC
CASSYSAESSYEQYF
>TRBJ2-3|TRBD1|TRBV5-1|-
TGCGCCAGCAGCCCGGCCCCGGACAGGGATACGCAGTATTTT
CASSPAPDRDTQYF
>TRBJ2-7|-|TRBV10-3|-
TGTGCCATCAGCGGCGGGTCTAGCGCCTCCTACGAGCAGTACTTC
CAISGGSSASYEQYF
>TRBJ2-4|-|TRBV9|-
TGTGCCAGCAGCGTAGACGGCACGGGTAGCAAAAACATTCAGTACTTC
CASSVDGTGSKNIQYF
>TRBJ2-2|-|TRBV11-3|-
TGTGCCAGCAGCTTAGATCCTGGACAGGAGGGCACCGGGGAGCTGTTTTTT
CASSLDPGQEGTGELFF
>TRBJ1-3|-|TRBV9|few
TGTGCCAGCAGCCCTGCGGGCGGGACTGGAAACACCATATATTTT
CASSPAGGTGNTIYF
>TRBJ2-7|TRBD1|TRBV27|-
TGTGCCAGCAGTCCCGGGACAGGCCGGAGCTCCTACGAGCAGTACTTC
CASSPGTGRSSYEQYF
>TRBJ1-1|-|TRBV18|-
TGTGCCAGCTCACCACCGGGCGGAGAAGCTTTCTTT
CASSPPGGEAFF
>TRBJ2-1|-|TRBV5-1|-
TGCGCCAGCAGCCCGGAGACAGTCGGAAGCTCCTACAATGAGCAGTTCTTC
CASSPETVGSSYNEQFF
>TRBJ1-6|-|TRBV20-1|-
TGCAGTGCTAGAGAGTACACCCAGGGCGGTTCACCCCTCCACTTT
CSAREYTQGGSPLHF
>TRBJ2-6|TRBD2|TRBV10-3|-
TGTGCCATCAGTGGATACTTTGCGGGGGTCCTCTCTGGGGCCAACGTCCTGACTTTC
CAISGYFAGVLSGANVLTF
>TRBJ1-4|-|TRBV4-1|-
TGCGCCAGCAGCCAGAGAGGGGGAGAGGAAAAACTGTTTTTT
CASSQRGGEEKLFF
>TRBJ2-5|-|TRBV6-6|-
TGTGCCAGCAGAATGCTTGAGGAGACCCAGTACTTC
CASRMLEETQYF
>TRBJ2-7|TRBD1|TRBV20-1|few
TGCAGTGCTAGTGTGACAGGGAAAGGCTCCTACGAGCAGTACTTC
CSASVTGKGSYEQYF
>TRBJ2-3|-|TRBV10-3|-
TGTGCCATCAGTGAGTCTCTCGGCTCAAGTCCGACAGATACGCAGTATTTT
CAISESLGSSPTDTQYF
>TRBJ2-1|TRBD2|TRBV15|-
TGTGCCACCAGCAGAGAGGGGACTAGCGCCTACAATGAGCAGTTCTTC
CATSREGTSAYNEQFF
>TRBJ2-3|-|TRBV12-3/TRBV12-4|many
TGTGCCAGCAGTTTAGAGGTCGACAGGACAGATACGCAGTATTTT
CASSLEVDRTDTQYF
>TRBJ2-7|TRBD1|TRBV2|-
TGTGTCGACACCTACAGGGGCGAGCAGTACTTC
CVDTYRGEQYF
>TRBJ2-1|TRBD1|TRBV5-1|-
TGCGCCAGCAGCTTGGGACAGGGGGGGTACGATGAGCAGTTCTTC
CASSLGQGGYDEQFF
>TRBJ1-2|-|TRBV4-2|-
TGTGCCAGCAGCCAAGATGGGGGGGCGAACAGCGTCTACTATGGCTACACCTTC
CASSQDGGANSVYYGYTF